The clone carrying this T cell receptor (beta chain) has only a few counts. Its antigen remains unidentified. Described treatment: 15 to 20 received Ad26.COV2.S at low or high dose, single or two shots; roughly five received placebo; per-sample allocation not given. Repertoires come from day 63 after the first vaccine or placebo injection. An adult donor aged 18-55 years was enrolled in Boston. These data belong to a study of Ad26.COV2.S vaccination and SARS-CoV-2 variants. Whole-study findings and limits: After vaccination, reports described spike-specific CD8+ and CD4+ T cell responses as showing substantial breadth.

Sequenced by immunoSEQ multiplex PCR; TCRdb stores in-frame clones only, minus some. The sample has fewer than 900,000 clones, roughly 90% seen once. This CDR3 contains 14 residues. In germline, CDR1 is MNHEY, CDR2 SVGAGI. The trim removed 6 bases at V and 4 bases at J, leaving 3 bases unmatched. The chain links TRBV6-5 to TRBJ2-2; 9 nucleotides agree with TRBD1. The origin of this receptor is a person aged 18-65 years who received the Ad26.COV2.S COVID-19 vaccine or a placebo. The source was peripheral blood, collected in a trial of Ad26.COV2.S vaccine versus placebo. The CDR3 is CASRGQGSTGELFF. The CDR3, as DNA: TGTGCCAGCAGAGGACAGGGGTCCACCGGGGAGCTGTTTTTT.